This TCR beta chain came from a study of T cells in Graves' hyperthyroidism and ophthalmopathy. Study information: At the time of initial diagnosis and before any treatment, peripheral blood was collected. Study-level points and caveats: A median about 6.2 months before onset, the model predicted ophthalmopathy. In blood, most of the thyroid clonotypes expanded above 0.001 were also present.

Template material for amplifying TCR beta CDR3 regions consisted of RNA transcripts. An initial round of RT-PCR targeting the TCR CDR3 relied on the HTBI primer set. TCRdb redid the calling of the multiplex PCR reads with MiXCR, one entry per CDR3 protein. The sample lists about 380,000 distinct CDR3 sequences, about 18% seen once, with around 40% in the top ten. PBMCs were collected from an approximately 9.2 ml volume of fresh peripheral blood. This CDR3 has 16 amino acids. V lost 5 bases and J lost 0, with 17 bases in between. Germline assignment: CDR1 SGHRS and CDR2 YFSETQ. About this clonotype itself: Its antigen remains unidentified.

The sample consisted of blood. This clonotype was obtained from a man aged 18 to 35 with Graves' ophthalmopathy. The chain employs TRBV5-1 and TRBJ1-1; D might be TRBD1 (6 bases). CDR3 sequence (DNA): TGCGCCAGCAGGAGGGGGGGGGCAGGGTTGAACACTGAAGCTTTCTTT. Translating gives CASRRGGAGLNTEAFF.